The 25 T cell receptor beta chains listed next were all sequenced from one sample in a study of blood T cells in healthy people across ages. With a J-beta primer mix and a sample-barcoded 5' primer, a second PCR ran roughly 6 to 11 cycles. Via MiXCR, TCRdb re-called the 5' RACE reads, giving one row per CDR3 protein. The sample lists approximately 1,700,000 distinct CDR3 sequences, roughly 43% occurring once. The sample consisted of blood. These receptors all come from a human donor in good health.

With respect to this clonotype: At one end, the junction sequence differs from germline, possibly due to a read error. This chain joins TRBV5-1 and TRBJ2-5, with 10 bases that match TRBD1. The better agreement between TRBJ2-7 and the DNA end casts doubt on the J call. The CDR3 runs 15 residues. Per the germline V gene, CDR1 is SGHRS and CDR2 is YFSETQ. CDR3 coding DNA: TGCGCCAGCGGCTTGGTGGGACAGGGGCAATACGAGCAGTACTTC. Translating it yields CASGLVGQGQYEQYF.

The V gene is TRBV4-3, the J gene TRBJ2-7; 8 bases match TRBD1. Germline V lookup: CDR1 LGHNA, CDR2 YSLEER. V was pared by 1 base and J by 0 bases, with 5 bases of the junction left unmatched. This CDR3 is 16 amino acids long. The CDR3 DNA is TGCGCCAGCAGCCAAGGGGACAGGCCATACTCCTACGAGCAGTACTTC. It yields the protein CASSQGDRPYSYEQYF.

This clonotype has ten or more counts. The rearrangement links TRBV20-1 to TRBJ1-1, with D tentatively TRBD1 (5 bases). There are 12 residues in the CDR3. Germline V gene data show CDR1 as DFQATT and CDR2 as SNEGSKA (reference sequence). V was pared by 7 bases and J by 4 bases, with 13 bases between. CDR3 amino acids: CSVQKGSTEAFF. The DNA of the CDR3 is TGCAGTGTTCAAAAGGGGAGCACTGAAGCTTTCTTT.

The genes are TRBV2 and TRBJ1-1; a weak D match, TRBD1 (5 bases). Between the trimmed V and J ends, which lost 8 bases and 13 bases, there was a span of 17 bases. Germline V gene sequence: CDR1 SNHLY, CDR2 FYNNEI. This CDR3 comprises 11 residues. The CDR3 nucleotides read TGTGCCAGCGATGACCAGGGAACGGGTTTCTTT. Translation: CASDDQGTGFF.

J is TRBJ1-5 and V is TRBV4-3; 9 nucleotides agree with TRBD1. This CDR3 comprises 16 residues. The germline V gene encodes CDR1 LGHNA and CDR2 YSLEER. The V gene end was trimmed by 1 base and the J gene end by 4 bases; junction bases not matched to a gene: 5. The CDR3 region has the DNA TGCGCCAGCAGCCAAGTCCTCGACAGGGGGAATCAGCCCCAGCATTTT. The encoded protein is CASSQVLDRGNQPQHF.

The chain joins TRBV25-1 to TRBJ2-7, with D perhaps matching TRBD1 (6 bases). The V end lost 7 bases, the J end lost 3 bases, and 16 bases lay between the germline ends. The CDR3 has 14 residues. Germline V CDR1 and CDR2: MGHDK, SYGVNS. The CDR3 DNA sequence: TGTGCCAGCACCGATCCCGGACAGAACTACGAGCAGTACTTC. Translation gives CASTDPGQNYEQYF.

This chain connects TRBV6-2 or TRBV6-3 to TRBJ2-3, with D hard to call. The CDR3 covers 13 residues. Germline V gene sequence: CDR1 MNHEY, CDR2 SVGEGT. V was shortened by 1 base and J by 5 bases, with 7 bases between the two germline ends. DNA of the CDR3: TGTGCCAGCAGTTACTTTGGGATAGATACGCAGTATTTT. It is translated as CASSYFGIDTQYF.

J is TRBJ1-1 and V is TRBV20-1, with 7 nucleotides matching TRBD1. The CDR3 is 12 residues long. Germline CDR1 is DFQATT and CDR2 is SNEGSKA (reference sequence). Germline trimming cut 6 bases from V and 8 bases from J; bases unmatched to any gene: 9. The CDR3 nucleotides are TGCAGTGCAGCACTCAGGGGGGGAGAAGCTTTCTTT. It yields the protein CSAALRGGEAFF.

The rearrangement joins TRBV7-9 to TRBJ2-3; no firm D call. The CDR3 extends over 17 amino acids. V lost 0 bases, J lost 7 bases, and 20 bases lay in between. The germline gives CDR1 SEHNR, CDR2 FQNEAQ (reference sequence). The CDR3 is CASSLAIGSEIRNTQYF. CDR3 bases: TGTGCCAGCAGCTTAGCGATCGGCAGCGAAATAAGAAATACGCAGTATTTT.

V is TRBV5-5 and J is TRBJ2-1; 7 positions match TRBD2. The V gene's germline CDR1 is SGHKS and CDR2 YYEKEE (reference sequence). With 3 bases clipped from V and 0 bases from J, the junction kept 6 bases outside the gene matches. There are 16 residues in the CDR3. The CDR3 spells CASSSSLAVSYNEQFF. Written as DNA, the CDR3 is TGTGCCAGCAGCTCGTCCCTAGCGGTCTCCTACAATGAGCAGTTCTTC.

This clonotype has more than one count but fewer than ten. CDR3 coding DNA: TGTGCCAGCAGCCCCATGCGGGGGGGCCTGGGACCCTACGAGCAGTACTTC. Amino acid sequence: CASSPMRGGLGPYEQYF. The genes are TRBV7-9 and TRBJ2-7; 9 bases agree with TRBD2. The CDR3 is 17 amino acids. Germline V gene sequence: CDR1 SEHNR, CDR2 FQNEAQ (reference sequence). V shed 5 bases and J 2 bases; nucleotides not matched to a gene: 13.

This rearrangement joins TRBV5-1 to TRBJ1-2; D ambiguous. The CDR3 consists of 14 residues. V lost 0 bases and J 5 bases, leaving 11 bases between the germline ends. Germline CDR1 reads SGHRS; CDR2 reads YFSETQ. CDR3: CASSLVGERYGYTF. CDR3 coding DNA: TGCGCCAGCAGCTTGGTCGGGGAGAGATATGGCTACACCTTC.

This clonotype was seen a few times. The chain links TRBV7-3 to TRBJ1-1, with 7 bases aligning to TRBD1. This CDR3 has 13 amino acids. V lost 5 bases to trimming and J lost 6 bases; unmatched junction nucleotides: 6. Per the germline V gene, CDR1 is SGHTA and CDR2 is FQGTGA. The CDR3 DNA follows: TGTGCCAGCAGCACCCTCACAGGGGCTGAAGCTTTCTTT. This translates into CASSTLTGAEAFF. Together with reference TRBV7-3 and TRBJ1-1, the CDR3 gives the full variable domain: GAGVSQTPSNKVTEKGKYVELRCDPISGHTALYWYRQSLGQGPEFLIYFQGTGAADDSGLPNDRFFAVRPEGSVSTLKIQRTERGDSAVYLCASSTLTGAEAFFGQGTRLTVV.

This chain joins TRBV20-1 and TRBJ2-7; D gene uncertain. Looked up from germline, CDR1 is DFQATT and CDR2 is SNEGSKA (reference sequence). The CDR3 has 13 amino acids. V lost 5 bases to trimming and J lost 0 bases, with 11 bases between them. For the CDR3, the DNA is TGCAGTGCTCGGCGACAACCCTCCTACGAGCAGTACTTC. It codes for CSARRQPSYEQYF.

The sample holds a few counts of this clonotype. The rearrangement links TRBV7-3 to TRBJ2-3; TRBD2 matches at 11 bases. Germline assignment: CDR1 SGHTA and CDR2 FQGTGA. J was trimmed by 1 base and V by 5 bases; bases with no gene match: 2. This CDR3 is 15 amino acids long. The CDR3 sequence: CASSRSGGGTDTQYF. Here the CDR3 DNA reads TGTGCCAGCAGCCGTAGCGGGGGGGGCACAGATACGCAGTATTTT.

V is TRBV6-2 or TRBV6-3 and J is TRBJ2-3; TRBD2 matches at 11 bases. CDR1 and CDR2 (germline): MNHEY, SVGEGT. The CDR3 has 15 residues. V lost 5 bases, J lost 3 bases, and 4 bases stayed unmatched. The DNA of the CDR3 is TGTGCCAGCAGTGCGACTAGCGGGGATACAGATACGCAGTATTTT. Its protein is CASSATSGDTDTQYF.

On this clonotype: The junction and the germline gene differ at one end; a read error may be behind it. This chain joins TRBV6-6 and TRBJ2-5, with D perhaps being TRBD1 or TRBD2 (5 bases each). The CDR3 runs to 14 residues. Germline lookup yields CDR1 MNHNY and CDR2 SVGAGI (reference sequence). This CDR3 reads CASSNSRGAETQYF. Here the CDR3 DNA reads TGTGCCAGCAGTAACTCGAGAGGGGCGGAGACCCAGTACTTC.

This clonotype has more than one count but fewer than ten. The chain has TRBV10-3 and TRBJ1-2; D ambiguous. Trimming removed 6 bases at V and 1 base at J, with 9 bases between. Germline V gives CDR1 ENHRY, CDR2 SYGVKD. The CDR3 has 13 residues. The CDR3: CAISPNNNYGYTF. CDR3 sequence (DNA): TGTGCCATCAGCCCAAACAATAACTATGGCTACACCTTC.

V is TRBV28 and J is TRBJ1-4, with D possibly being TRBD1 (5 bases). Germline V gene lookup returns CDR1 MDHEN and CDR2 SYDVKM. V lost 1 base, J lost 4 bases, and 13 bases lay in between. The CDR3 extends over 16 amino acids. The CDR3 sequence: CASSLLRGDGNEKLFF. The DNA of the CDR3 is TGTGCCAGCAGTTTATTGAGAGGGGACGGTAATGAAAAACTGTTTTTT.

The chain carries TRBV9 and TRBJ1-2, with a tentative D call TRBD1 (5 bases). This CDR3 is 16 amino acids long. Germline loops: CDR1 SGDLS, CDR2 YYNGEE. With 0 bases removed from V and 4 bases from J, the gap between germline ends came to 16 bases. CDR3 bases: TGTGCCAGCAGCGTAGGGGGGAATTCGATTACCTATGGCTACACCTTC. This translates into CASSVGGNSITYGYTF.

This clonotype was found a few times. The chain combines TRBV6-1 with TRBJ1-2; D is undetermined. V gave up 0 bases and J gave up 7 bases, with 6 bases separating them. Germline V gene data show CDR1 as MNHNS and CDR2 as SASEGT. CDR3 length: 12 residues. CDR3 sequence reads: CASSEARVGYTF. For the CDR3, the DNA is TGTGCCAGCAGTGAAGCGCGGGTTGGCTACACCTTC.

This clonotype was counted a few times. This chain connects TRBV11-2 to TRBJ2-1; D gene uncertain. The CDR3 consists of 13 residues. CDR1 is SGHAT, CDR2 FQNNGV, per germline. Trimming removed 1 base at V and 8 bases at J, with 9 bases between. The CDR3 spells CASSLVGGHEQFF. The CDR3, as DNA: TGTGCCAGCAGCTTAGTAGGTGGGCATGAGCAGTTCTTC.

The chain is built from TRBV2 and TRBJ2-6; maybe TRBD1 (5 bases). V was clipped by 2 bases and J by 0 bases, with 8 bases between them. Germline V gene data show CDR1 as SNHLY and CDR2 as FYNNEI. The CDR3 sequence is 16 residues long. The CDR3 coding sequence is TGTGCCAGCAGTGAAACAGGTCGCTCTGGGGCCAACGTCCTGACTTTC. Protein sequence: CASSETGRSGANVLTF.

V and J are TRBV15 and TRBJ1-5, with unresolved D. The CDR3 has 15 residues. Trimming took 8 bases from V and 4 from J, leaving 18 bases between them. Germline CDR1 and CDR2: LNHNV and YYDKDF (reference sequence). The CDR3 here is CATAWETGLNQPQHF. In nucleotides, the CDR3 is TGTGCCACCGCCTGGGAAACTGGTCTTAATCAGCCCCAGCATTTT.

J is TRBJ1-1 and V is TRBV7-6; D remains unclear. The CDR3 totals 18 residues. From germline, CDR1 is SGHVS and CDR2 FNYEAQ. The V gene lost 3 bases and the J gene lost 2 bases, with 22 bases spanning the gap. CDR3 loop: CASSFMIGKGEANTEAFF. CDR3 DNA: TGTGCCAGCAGCTTTATGATCGGTAAGGGTGAGGCTAACACTGAAGCTTTCTTT.